This T cell receptor (beta chain) was documented in a study of T cell responses to AZD1222 COVID-19 vaccine. Study as a whole: Doses given second, at about 4 or about 12 weeks, were pooled. General study points: Repertoire samples came only from after the peak T cell response. Clonal diversity was possibly underestimated, and the donors were mostly white British, with more females.

The method was immunoSEQ multiplex PCR; TCRdb's version includes in-frame clones alone and lacks a portion of them. In the table there are about 170,000 clones, roughly 93% of which are singletons. In the case of this clone: Its antigen is not known.

This CDR3 is built from 16 residues. Germline lookup yields CDR1 SGHDN and CDR2 FVKESK. Trimming left V 1 base short and J 1 base short, with 14 bases between. The V gene is TRBV14, the J gene TRBJ2-7, with a possible D match to TRBD1 (6 bases). The material was peripheral blood, obtained on day 0 of AZD1222 vaccination. The origin of this receptor is an adult in good health. The DNA for the CDR3 is TGTGCCAGCAGCCAAGTTGCCGACAGGAGGTCCTACGAGCAGTACTTC. It translates to CASSQVADRRSYEQYF.